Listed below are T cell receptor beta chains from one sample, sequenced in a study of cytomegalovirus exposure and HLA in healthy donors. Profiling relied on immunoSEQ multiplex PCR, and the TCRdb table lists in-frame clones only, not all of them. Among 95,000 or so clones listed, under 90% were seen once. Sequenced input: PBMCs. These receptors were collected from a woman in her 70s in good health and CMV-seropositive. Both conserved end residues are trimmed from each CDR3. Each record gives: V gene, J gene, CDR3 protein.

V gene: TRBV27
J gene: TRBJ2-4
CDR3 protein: ASREGQGGKNIQY

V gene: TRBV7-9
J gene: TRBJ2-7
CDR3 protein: ASSPRFRQGQTYEQY

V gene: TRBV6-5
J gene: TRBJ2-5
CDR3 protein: ASSPGDRVKETQY

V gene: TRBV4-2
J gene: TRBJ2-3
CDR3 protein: ASSLDERRSTDTQY

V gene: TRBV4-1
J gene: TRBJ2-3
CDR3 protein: ASAQGPSTDTQY

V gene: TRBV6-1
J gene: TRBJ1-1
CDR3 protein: ASIDQGTEAF

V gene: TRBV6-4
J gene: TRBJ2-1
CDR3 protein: ASSEQTGGTEQF

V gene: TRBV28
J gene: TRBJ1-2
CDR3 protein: ASTKSGLRDTRTYYT

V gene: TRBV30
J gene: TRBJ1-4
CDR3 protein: AWGRRGANEKLF

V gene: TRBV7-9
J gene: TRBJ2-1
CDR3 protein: ASSLTIAGELNEQF

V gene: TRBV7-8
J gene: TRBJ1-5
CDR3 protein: ASSRQGGGNQPQH

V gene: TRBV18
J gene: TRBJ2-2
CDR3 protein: ASSTHAQATGELF

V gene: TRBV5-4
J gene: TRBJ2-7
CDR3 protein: ASSTRTGNYEQY

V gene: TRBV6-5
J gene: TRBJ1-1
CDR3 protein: ASSRLQATEAF

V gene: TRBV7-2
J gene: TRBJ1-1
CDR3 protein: ASSRTGGAFEAF

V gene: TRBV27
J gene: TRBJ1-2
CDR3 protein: ASSNRGGNGYT

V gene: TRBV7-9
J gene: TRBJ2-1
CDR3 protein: ASSIGLAGVAEQF

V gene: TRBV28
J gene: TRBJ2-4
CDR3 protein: ASSHRTPREAGKNIQY